By share, the clone carrying this T cell receptor (beta chain) ranks as medium-sized (0.01 to 0.1%). The target antigen is unknown. The sample originates from a study of OX40 agonist ivuxolimab in advanced cancers. About the study: Patient treatment consisted of intravenous ivuxolimab administration every 2 weeks at 0.01 to 10 mg/kg.

The CDR3 loop spans 13 amino acids. V trimming: 8 bases; J trimming: 0 bases; junction bases outside the gene matches: 3. CDR1 MDHEN and CDR2 SYDVKM come from the germline V gene. The method was immunoSEQ multiplex PCR; TCRdb's version includes in-frame clones alone and lacks a portion of them. The top ten hold around 2% of the sample, which has tens of thousands of clones, approximately 80% seen once. Whole-study findings and limits: Blood T cells, both CD4+ and CD8+, expanded clonally by week 6 at 0.1 to 3.0 mg/kg.

Here the sequenced sample was CD4+ or CD8+ T cells sorted from blood, taken in a trial of the OX40 agonist ivuxolimab. The rearrangement joins TRBV28 to TRBJ1-1; TRBD1 aligns across 7 bases. The sequence was collected from an adult with an advanced solid tumor such as melanoma, head and neck, liver or kidney cancer. CDR3 sequence: CASGGQMNTEAFF. As DNA, the CDR3 is TGTGCCAGCGGGGGACAGATGAACACTGAAGCTTTCTTT.